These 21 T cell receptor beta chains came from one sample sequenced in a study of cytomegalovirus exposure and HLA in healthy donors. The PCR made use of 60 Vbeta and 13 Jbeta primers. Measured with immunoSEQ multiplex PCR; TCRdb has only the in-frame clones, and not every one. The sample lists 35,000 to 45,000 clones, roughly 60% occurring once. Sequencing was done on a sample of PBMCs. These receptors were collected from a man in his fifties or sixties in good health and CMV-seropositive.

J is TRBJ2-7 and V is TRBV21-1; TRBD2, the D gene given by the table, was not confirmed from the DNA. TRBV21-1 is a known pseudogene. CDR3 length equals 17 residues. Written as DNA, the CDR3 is TGTGCCACCTACCGGGGGGGGCGGGGCGTATTCTCCTACGAGCAGTACTTC. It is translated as CATYRGGRGVFSYEQYF.

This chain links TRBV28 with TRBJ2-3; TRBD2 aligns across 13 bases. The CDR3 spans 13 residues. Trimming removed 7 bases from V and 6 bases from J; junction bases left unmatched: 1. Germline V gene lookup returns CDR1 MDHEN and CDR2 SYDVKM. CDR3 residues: CASTLAGGDTQYF. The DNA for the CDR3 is TGTGCCAGCACACTAGCGGGAGGGGATACGCAGTATTTT.

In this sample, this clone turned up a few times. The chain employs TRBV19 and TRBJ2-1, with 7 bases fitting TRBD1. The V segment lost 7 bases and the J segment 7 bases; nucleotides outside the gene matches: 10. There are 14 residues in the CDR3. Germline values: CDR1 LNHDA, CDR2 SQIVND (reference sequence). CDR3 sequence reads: CASTPTGVVNEQFF. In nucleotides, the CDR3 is TGTGCCAGTACCCCAACAGGGGTCGTAAATGAGCAGTTCTTC.

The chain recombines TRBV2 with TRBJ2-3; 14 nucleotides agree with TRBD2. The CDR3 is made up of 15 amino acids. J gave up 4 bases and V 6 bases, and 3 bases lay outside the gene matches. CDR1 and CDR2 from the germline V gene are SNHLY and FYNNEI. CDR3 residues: CASSWTSGRSDTQYF. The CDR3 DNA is TGTGCCAGCAGCTGGACTAGCGGGAGGTCAGATACGCAGTATTTT.

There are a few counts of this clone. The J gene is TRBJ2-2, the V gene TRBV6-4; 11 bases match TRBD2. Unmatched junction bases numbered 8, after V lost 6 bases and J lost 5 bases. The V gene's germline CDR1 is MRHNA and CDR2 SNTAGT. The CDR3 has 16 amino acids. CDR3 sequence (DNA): TGTGCCAGCAGCCCTACTAGCGGGAGTGGGACCGGGGAGCTGTTTTTT. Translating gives CASSPTSGSGTGELFF.

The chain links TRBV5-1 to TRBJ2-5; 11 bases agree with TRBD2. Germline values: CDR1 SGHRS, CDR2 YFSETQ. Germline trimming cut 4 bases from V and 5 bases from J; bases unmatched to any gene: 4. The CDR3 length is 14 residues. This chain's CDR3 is CASSVGLAGETQYF. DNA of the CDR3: TGCGCCAGCAGCGTCGGACTAGCGGGCGAGACCCAGTACTTC.

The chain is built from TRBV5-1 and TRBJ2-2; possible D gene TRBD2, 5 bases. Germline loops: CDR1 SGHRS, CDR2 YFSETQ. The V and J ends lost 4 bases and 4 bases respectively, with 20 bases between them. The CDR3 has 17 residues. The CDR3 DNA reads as TGCGCCAGCAGCCCTTATTCCCGGGGTCGGGGCACCGGGGAGCTGTTTTTT. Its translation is CASSPYSRGRGTGELFF.

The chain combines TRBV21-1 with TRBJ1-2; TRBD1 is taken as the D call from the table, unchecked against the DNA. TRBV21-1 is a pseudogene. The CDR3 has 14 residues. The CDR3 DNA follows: TGTGCCAGCAGTGAGACAGGGAGCAACTATGGCTACACCTTC. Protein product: CASSETGSNYGYTF.

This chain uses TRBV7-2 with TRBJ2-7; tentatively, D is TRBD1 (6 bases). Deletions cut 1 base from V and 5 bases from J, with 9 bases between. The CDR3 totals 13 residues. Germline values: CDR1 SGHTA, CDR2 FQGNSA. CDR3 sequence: CASSLVAGDEQYF. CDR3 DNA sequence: TGTGCCAGCAGCTTAGTGGCAGGGGACGAGCAGTACTTC.

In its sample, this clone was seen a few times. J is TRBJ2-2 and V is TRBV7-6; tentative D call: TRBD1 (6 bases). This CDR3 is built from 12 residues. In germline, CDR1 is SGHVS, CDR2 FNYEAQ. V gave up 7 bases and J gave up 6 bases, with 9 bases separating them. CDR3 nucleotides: TGTGCCAGCAAACAGGGTGCCGGGGAGCTGTTTTTT. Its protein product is CASKQGAGELFF.

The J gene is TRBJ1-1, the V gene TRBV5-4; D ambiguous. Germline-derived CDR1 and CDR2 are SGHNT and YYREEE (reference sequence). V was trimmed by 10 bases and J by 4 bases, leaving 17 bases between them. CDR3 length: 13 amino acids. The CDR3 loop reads CAGGVAGATEAFF. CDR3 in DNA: TGTGCCGGCGGGGTGGCTGGTGCCACTGAAGCTTTCTTT.

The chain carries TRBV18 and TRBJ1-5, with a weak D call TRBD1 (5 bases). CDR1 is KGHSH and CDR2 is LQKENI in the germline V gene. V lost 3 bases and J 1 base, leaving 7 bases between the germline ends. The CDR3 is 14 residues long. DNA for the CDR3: TGTGCCAGCTCACCGAAGGGGAGCAATCAGCCCCAGCATTTT. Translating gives CASSPKGSNQPQHF. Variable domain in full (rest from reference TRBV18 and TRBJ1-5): NAGVMQNPRHLVRRRGQEARLRCSPMKGHSHVYWYRQLPEEGLKFMVYLQKENIIDESGMPKERFSAEFPKEGPSILRIQQVVRGDSAAYFCASSPKGSNQPQHFGDGTRLSIL.

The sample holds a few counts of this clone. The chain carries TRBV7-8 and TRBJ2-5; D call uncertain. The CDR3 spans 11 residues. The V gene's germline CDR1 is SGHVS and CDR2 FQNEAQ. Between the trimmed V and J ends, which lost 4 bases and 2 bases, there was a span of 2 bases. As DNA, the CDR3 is TGTGCCAGCAGCTCACAAGAGACCCAGTACTTC. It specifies CASSSQETQYF.

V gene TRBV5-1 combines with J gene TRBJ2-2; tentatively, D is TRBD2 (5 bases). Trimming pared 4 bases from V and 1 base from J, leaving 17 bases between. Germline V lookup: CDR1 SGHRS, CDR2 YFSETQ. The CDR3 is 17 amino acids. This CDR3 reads CASSPTGRGQNTGELFF. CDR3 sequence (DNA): TGCGCCAGCAGCCCGACGGGTCGCGGGCAGAACACCGGGGAGCTGTTTTTT.

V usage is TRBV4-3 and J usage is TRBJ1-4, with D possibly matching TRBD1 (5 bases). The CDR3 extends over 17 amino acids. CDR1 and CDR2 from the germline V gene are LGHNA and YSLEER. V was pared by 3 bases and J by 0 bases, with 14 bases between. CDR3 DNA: TGCGCCAGCAGCCAGGCAACAGGACCCGCAACTAATGAAAAACTGTTTTTT. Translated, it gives CASSQATGPATNEKLFF.

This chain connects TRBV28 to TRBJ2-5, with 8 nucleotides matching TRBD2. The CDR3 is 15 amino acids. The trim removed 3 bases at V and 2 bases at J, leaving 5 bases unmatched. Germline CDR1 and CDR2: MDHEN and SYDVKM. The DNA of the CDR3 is TGTGCCAGCAGTTTCGTCCGGGGGGGACAAGAGACCCAGTACTTC. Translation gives CASSFVRGGQETQYF.

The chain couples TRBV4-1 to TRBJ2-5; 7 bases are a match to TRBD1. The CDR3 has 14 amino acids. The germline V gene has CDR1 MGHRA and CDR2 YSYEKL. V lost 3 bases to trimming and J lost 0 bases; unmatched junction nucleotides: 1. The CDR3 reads CASSQTGYQETQYF. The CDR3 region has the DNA TGCGCCAGCAGCCAGACAGGGTACCAAGAGACCCAGTACTTC.

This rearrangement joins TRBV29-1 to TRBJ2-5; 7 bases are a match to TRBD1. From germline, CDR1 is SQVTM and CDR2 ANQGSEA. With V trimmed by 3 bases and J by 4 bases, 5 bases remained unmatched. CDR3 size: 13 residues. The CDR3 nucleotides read TGCAGCGTTGACCCAACAGGGGTAGAGACCCAGTACTTC. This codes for CSVDPTGVETQYF.

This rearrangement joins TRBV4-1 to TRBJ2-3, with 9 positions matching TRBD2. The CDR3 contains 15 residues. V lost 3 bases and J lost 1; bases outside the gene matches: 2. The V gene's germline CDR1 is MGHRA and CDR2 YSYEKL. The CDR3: CASSQEREGTDTQYF. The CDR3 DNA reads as TGCGCCAGCAGCCAGGAGCGGGAGGGCACAGATACGCAGTATTTT.

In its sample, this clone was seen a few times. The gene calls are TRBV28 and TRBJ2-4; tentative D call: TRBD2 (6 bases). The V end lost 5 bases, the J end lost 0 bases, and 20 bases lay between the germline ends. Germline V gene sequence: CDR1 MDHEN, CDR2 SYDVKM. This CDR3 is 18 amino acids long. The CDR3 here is CASSRRGVAGIAKNIQYF. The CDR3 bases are TGTGCCAGCAGTAGGCGGGGTGTTGCGGGCATAGCCAAAAACATTCAGTACTTC.

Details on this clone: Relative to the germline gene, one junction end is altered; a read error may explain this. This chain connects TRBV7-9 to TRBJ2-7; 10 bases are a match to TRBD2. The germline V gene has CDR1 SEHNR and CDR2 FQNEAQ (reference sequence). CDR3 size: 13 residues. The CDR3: CASSLAGVGEQHF. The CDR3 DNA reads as TGTGCCAGCAGTCTAGCGGGAGTGGGTGAGCAGCACTTC.